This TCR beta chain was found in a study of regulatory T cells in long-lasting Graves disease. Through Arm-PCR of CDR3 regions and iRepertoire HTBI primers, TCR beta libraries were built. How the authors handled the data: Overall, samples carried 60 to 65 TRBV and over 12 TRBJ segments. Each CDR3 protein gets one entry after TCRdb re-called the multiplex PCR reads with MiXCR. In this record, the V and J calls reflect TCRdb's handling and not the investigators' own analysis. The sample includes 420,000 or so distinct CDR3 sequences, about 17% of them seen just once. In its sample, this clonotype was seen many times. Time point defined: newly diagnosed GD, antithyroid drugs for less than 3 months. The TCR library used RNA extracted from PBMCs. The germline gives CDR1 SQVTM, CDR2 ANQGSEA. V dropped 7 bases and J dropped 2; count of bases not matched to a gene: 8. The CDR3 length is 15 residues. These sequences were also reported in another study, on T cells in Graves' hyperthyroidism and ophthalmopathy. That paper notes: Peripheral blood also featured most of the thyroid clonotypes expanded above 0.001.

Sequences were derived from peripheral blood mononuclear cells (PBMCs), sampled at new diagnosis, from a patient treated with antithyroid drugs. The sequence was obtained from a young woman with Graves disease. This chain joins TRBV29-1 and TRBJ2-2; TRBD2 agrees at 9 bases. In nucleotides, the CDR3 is TGCAGCGCTAAGACTAGCGGACAAAACACCGGGGAGCTGTTTTTT. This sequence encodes CSAKTSGQNTGELFF.